Listed below are T cell receptor beta chains from one sample, sequenced in a study of T cell clonotyping in hematopoietic cell transplantation. Sequenced by immunoSEQ multiplex PCR; TCRdb stores in-frame clones only, minus some. Of 25,000 to 30,000 clones in the sample, more than 65% were seen once. This material consisted of peripheral blood mononuclear cells, taken before stem cell transplant. Receptors were obtained from a middle-aged man with acute myeloid leukemia. Some clones in this sample may be carry-over from other donors' samples. Both conserved end residues are part of each CDR3. The D gene is left open where the match is weak. Not every row has a clone size; where given, it reads once, few, many or a size class.

cdr3_nt	cdr3_aa	d_call	v_call	clone_size	j_call
TGCGCCAGCAGCCGTGGGGGAATAATATCGTCTGGAAACACCATATATTTT	CASSRGGIISSGNTIYF	-	TRBV4-1	-	TRBJ1-3
TGTGCCATCGGGGAAGTAGGGACTGAAGCTTTCTTT	CAIGEVGTEAFF	-	TRBV10-3	-	TRBJ1-1
TGCAGCGTTGAAGGCGGAAACTCCTACGAGCAGTACTTC	CSVEGGNSYEQYF	-	TRBV29-1	-	TRBJ2-7
TGTGCCAGTAGTCCCGGAGTAGCGGGAGCCCTGTACGAGCAGTACTTC	CASSPGVAGALYEQYF	TRBD2	TRBV19	-	TRBJ2-7
TGCGCCAGCAGACCCAGGACAGGGTCAGGTGAAGCTTTCTTT	CASRPRTGSGEAFF	TRBD1	TRBV10-2	few	TRBJ1-1
TGTGCCTGGGGTCTAGCGGAGACCCAGTACTTC	CAWGLAETQYF	-	TRBV30	-	TRBJ2-5
TGTGCCAGCAGCCGTACAGGGTTCGGATACGAGCAGTACTTC	CASSRTGFGYEQYF	-	TRBV7-8	-	TRBJ2-7
TGTGCCAGCAGCTTGAGTGGGTCCGGGTGGCTCTCCTACGAGCAGTACTTC	CASSLSGSGWLSYEQYF	-	TRBV5-5	-	TRBJ2-7
TGTGCCAGTAGCAACTTTGCGCAGCCTGACGAGACCCAGTACTTC	CASSNFAQPDETQYF	-	TRBV19	-	TRBJ2-5
TGTGCCAGCAGCCGAAAACCGTACGAGCAGTACTTC	CASSRKPYEQYF	-	TRBV7-2	once	TRBJ2-7
TGCGCCAGCAGCCAAAACGAAATAGCGGGGGGGCTCGCAGATACGCAGTATTTT	CASSQNEIAGGLADTQYF	TRBD2	TRBV4-3	-	TRBJ2-3
TGCGCCAGCAGTCCCGACAGGGTACGCACAGATACGCAGTATTTT	CASSPDRVRTDTQYF	TRBD1	TRBV10-2	once	TRBJ2-3
TGTGCCAGCAGCTTAACGGCGGGATTCGCAGTGACGACTGAAGCTTTCTTT	CASSLTAGFAVTTEAFF	-	TRBV7-3	-	TRBJ1-1
TGTGCCAGCGGTGCTCAATACGAGCAGTACTTC	CASGAQYEQYF	-	TRBV2	few	TRBJ2-7
TGCGCCAGCAGCCAGATCCCCGGGACAGGGGGCAATGGCTACACCTTC	CASSQIPGTGGNGYTF	TRBD1	TRBV4-1	few	TRBJ1-2
TGTGCCAGCAGCTTTGGTCTGCGGGAGTGGGAGCTGTTTTTT	CASSFGLREWELFF	TRBD2	TRBV7-9	-	TRBJ2-2
TGTGCCAGCAGCCAAACGGTTACCTACGAGCAGTACTTC	CASSQTVTYEQYF	-	TRBV7-9	-	TRBJ2-7
TGTGCTAGCAGCACCTCCCTAGGGCCCCAAGAGACCCAGTACTTC	CASSTSLGPQETQYF	-	TRBV7-7	few	TRBJ2-5
TGTGCCAGTAGCTACAGGGGTACTGAAGCTTTCTTT	CASSYRGTEAFF	TRBD1	TRBV19	-	TRBJ1-1
TGTGCCAGCAGGGAACAGGGGGGCGGGCAGCCCCAGCATTTT	CASREQGGGQPQHF	TRBD1	TRBV6-6	-	TRBJ1-5
TGTGCCAGCAGCTTTCAGCGGGGGGGCCCAGGTACGCAGTATTTT	CASSFQRGGPGTQYF	TRBD2	TRBV7-2	-	TRBJ2-3
TGCGCCAGCAGCCCGACAGGGGAAACTGAAGCTTTCTTT	CASSPTGETEAFF	TRBD1	TRBV4-3	-	TRBJ1-1
TGTGCCAGCAGCCTCCTAGGGGGGGAGGGAAAACTGTTTTTT	CASSLLGGEGKLFF	-	TRBV28	-	TRBJ1-4
TGTGCCAGCAGTGCCGCGAACACCGGGGAGCTGTTTTTT	CASSAANTGELFF	-	TRBV6-6	-	TRBJ2-2
TGTGCCAGCAGCCCAGACACGGCTGGAAACACCATATATTTT	CASSPDTAGNTIYF	-	TRBV4-2	few	TRBJ1-3
TGTGCCAGCAGCTTGTACGGTGAAGCTTTCTTT	CASSLYGEAFF	-	TRBV5-4	-	TRBJ1-1
TGTGCCAGCAGCCCGCAGGGAGCATCCTACAATGAGCAGTTCTTC	CASSPQGASYNEQFF	-	TRBV7-9	-	TRBJ2-1
TGTGCCAGTAGTATTGGATTAAACTCCTACGAGCAGTACTTC	CASSIGLNSYEQYF	-	TRBV19	-	TRBJ2-7
TGCGCCAGCAGCCAAGATAGCACATATAACACCGGGGAGCTGTTTTTT	CASSQDSTYNTGELFF	-	TRBV4-1	-	TRBJ2-2
TGTGCCAGTAGTGGCGGGACCCCATACGAGCAGTACTTC	CASSGGTPYEQYF	-	TRBV19	-	TRBJ2-7
TGTGCCAGCAGCCGGACCACTGAAGCTTTCTTT	CASSRTTEAFF	-	TRBV6-1	-	TRBJ1-1
TGTGCCAGCAGCGTAGGGTCTAGCGGGGTTTTGGATACGCAGTATTTT	CASSVGSSGVLDTQYF	TRBD2	TRBV9	-	TRBJ2-3
TGCGCCAGCAGCTTGATGGGGGGCAATCAGCCCCAGCATTTT	CASSLMGGNQPQHF	-	TRBV5-1	-	TRBJ1-5